These T cell receptor beta chains were read from a single sample in a study of cytomegalovirus exposure and HLA in healthy donors. Method: immunoSEQ multiplex PCR; TCRdb's copy keeps in-frame clones and lacks some. This table holds under 250,000 clones, about 86% found once. The sequenced sample was PBMCs. The source is a young man in good health and CMV-seronegative. Both conserved end residues are part of each CDR3. The D gene is left open where the match is weak. Not every row has a clone size; where given, it reads once, few, many or a size class.

NA,TRBV11-2,TRBJ1-6,TRBD1,TGTGCCAGCAGCACCCGGGACAGCAATTCACCCCTCCACTTT,CASSTRDSNSPLHF
NA,TRBV18,TRBJ2-1,NA,TGTGCCAGCTCACCCGTTACTAGCTTATCCTACAATGAGCAGTTCTTC,CASSPVTSLSYNEQFF
NA,TRBV2,TRBJ2-2,TRBD2,TGTGCCAGCAGTGATGTAGCGGGAGCGATCGGGGAGCTGTTTTTT,CASSDVAGAIGELFF
NA,TRBV27,TRBJ2-2,NA,TGTGCCAGCAGTCCCCTATCGAACACCGGGGAGCTGTTTTTT,CASSPLSNTGELFF
NA,TRBV7-2,TRBJ2-7,NA,TGTGCCAGCAGCTTTGGGGGGGCCCTCTACGAGCAGTACTTC,CASSFGGALYEQYF
NA,TRBV12-5,TRBJ1-1,NA,TGTGCTAGTGGTCTACAAGAGGTGGAGAGCCCGCTGAAGGCTTTCTTT,CASGLQEVESPLKAFF
NA,TRBV6-5,TRBJ1-3,TRBD1,TGTGCCAGCAGCCCGGACAGGGGGGAAAACACCATATATTTT,CASSPDRGENTIYF
few,TRBV28,TRBJ2-2,NA,TGTGCCAGCTTAGACATCGCCACCGGGGAGCTGTTTTTT,CASLDIATGELFF
NA,TRBV7-9,TRBJ1-2,TRBD1,TGTGCCAGCAGCTTTGGACAGGGGGCAGACTATGGCTACACCTTC,CASSFGQGADYGYTF
NA,TRBV7-2,TRBJ2-2,NA,TGTGCCAGCAGCCCACGGGGATACACCGGGGAGCTGTTTTTT,CASSPRGYTGELFF
NA,TRBV10-3,TRBJ2-5,TRBD2,TGTGCCATCAGTTCGACTAGCGGGAGTCGGACCCAGTACTTC,CAISSTSGSRTQYF
NA,TRBV9,TRBJ1-3,NA,TGTGCCAGCAGCTCGGGACAAGTCTCTGGAAACACCATATATTTT,CASSSGQVSGNTIYF
NA,TRBV28,TRBJ2-5,NA,TGTGCCAGCCACCCCCCGGGGGTGGAGACCCAGTACTTC,CASHPPGVETQYF
NA,TRBV18,TRBJ2-7,NA,TGTGCCAGCTCACCACCCGGGTCGGGCTACGAGCAGTACTTC,CASSPPGSGYEQYF
NA,TRBV9,TRBJ1-5,TRBD1,TGTGCCAGCAGCGTAGATCTACAGGGGCAGAATAGCAATCAGCCCCAGCATTTT,CASSVDLQGQNSNQPQHF
NA,TRBV28,TRBJ1-2,NA,TGTGCCAGCAGTAAAAGACAGAGCTATGGCTACACCTTC,CASSKRQSYGYTF
NA,TRBV5-4,TRBJ1-1,NA,TGTGCCAGCAGCTTGGCCGACAGGTCGCTCTACACTGAAGCTTTCTTT,CASSLADRSLYTEAFF
NA,TRBV19,TRBJ2-7,NA,TGTGCCAGTAGTTACGGCGGGCCAACCTACGAGCAGTACTTC,CASSYGGPTYEQYF
NA,TRBV5-1,TRBJ2-5,NA,TGCGCCAGCACAACATCGAAAGAGACCCAGTACTTC,CASTTSKETQYF
NA,TRBV2,TRBJ2-1,NA,TGTGCCAGCAGAGGCTCGACAGCCTTTAGCTCCTACAATGAGCAGTTCTTC,CASRGSTAFSSYNEQFF
few,TRBV6-1,TRBJ2-7,NA,TGTGCCAGCAGTGTAGGTGGGACACCCTACGAGCAGTACTTC,CASSVGGTPYEQYF
NA,TRBV30,TRBJ1-1,NA,TGTGCCTGGAGTGTACTCGGGAACACTGAAGCTTTCTTT,CAWSVLGNTEAFF
NA,TRBV28,TRBJ2-3,TRBD2,TGTGCCAGCAGTCCCGTAGCGGGAGGGGGCACAGATACGCAGTATTTT,CASSPVAGGGTDTQYF
once,TRBV5-5,TRBJ2-6,TRBD1,TGTGCCAGCAGCTCGGACAGGGAACGGGCTGGGGCCAACGTCCTGACTTTC,CASSSDRERAGANVLTF
few,TRBV28,TRBJ1-1,NA,TGTGCCAGCAGTTTTCAGGTCATCACTGAAGCTTTCTTT,CASSFQVITEAFF
few,TRBV5-1,TRBJ1-4,TRBD1,TGCGCCAGCAGCTCAGACAGGGGGAATGAAAAACTGTTTTTT,CASSSDRGNEKLFF
few,TRBV4-3,TRBJ2-7,NA,TGCGCCAGCAGCCAAGACCGGGACTCAAGCTACGAGCAGTACTTC,CASSQDRDSSYEQYF
NA,TRBV5-1,TRBJ2-7,TRBD2,TGCGCCAGTGCACCACTAGCGGGGACACCCCCGTACTTC,CASAPLAGTPPYF
NA,TRBV4-1,TRBJ2-7,NA,TGCGCCAGCAGCCAAGGTGTGTCCAGCGAGCAGTACTTC,CASSQGVSSEQYF
NA,TRBV5-1,TRBJ1-6,NA,TGCGCCAGCAGCTTTTGGGGGGGCAAAAATTCACCCCTCCACTTT,CASSFWGGKNSPLHF
NA,TRBV27,TRBJ1-6,NA,TGTGCCAGCAGTTTCCCCTTTTCACCCCTCCACTTT,CASSFPFSPLHF
NA,TRBV15,TRBJ2-1,TRBD2,TGTGCCACCAGTTCGTTAAGCGGGGGAACCTACAATGAGCAGTTCTTC,CATSSLSGGTYNEQFF
NA,TRBV7-2,TRBJ1-2,TRBD1,TGTGCCAGCAGCTTATTCCCCGGGACAGGGGACTATGGCTACACCTTC,CASSLFPGTGDYGYTF
NA,TRBV5-6,TRBJ2-5,TRBD2,TGTGCCAGCAGCTTTACTAGCGGGAGGGGAACAGAGACCCAGTACTTC,CASSFTSGRGTETQYF
NA,TRBV2,TRBJ1-4,NA,TGTGCCAGCAGTGACAGGGCAGCTAATGAAAAACTGTTTTTT,CASSDRAANEKLFF
once,TRBV6-5,TRBJ2-1,NA,TGTGCCAGCAGTTACCGGCAGGTTGGGCACAATGAGCAGTTCTTC,CASSYRQVGHNEQFF
NA,TRBV14,TRBJ2-7,TRBD1,TGTGCCAGCAGCCTCCGGGACAGGGGGCTCGAGCAGTACTTC,CASSLRDRGLEQYF